This TCR beta chain came from a study of glioma-infiltrating T cells after dendritic cell vaccination. Study-level findings and limits: Estimated pretreatment TIL content predicted outcome after dendritic cell vaccination.

V was shortened by 5 bases and J by 0 bases, with 17 bases between the two germline ends. This CDR3 contains 17 residues. Looked up from germline, CDR1 is LNHDA and CDR2 is SQIVND (reference sequence). All glioblastoma patients lacked an isocitrate dehydrogenase mutation. Comment on this clone: Antigen unknown.

Primers: 60 V beta forward and 13 J beta reverse. Sequencing was performed with immunoSEQ multiplex PCR; in TCRdb, only in-frame clones are kept and a portion is missing. Of under 35,000 clones listed, 90% are singletons. The chain recombines TRBV19 with TRBJ1-5, with D perhaps matching TRBD1 (6 bases). The input for sequencing was blood, taken before dendritic cell vaccination. The clonotype originates from a human donor with glioblastoma. DNA of the CDR3: TGTGCCAGTAGTGCGGTTGGGAGCAGGGGTAGCAATCAGCCCCAGCATTTT. The encoded protein is CASSAVGSRGSNQPQHF.